This TCR beta chain originates from a study of blood T cell repertoires in COVID-19 (dated by TCRdb to about 2020). About the full investigation: Samples covering the acute and convalescent phases of COVID-19 were provided by collaborators in the United States, Italy and Spain. Deeply sampled blood TCRbeta repertoires from subjects exposed to, actively infected with, or recovered from COVID-19 were included in the dataset. The sample metadata nearly always contained a de-identified subject ID, COVID-19 status, age in years and sex. The samples were drawn from two sources: the first 160 participants of the ongoing ImmuneRACE study, and fewer than 1,500 subjects contributed by 6 global collaborators. The repertoires were released in a freely available public database meant as a resource for research on the immune response to SARS-CoV-2. Where available, HLA class I and class II types were obtained from metadata supplied by the sample provider rather than from assay-based typing. The prospective study material was composed of cDNA or gDNA derived from T cells, B-cell-depleted T cells, or PBMCs.

General findings and caveats noted by the study authors: The quantity of clinical and demographic metadata differed by source and by participant and was supplied without curation.

Concerning this clone: The antigen it recognizes is unknown. No base quality values were provided; no much bigger clone lies one nucleotide off. The sample carries other DNA sequences with the same CDR3.

TCRbeta CDR3 regions were amplified from genomic DNA by means of the immunoSEQ Assay, a bias-controlled multiplex PCR. For the original study's pipeline: Within the assay, amplification of reference gene primers was used to estimate how many nucleated cells each sample contained. Sequence reads were collapsed and filtered to measure the absolute abundance of every unique TCRbeta CDR3 rearrangement. For each sample, productive Simpson clonality was calculated as the square root of Simpson's diversity index across productive rearrangements. TCRdb re-hosts the immuneACCESS table, in-frame sequences only. Its copies lack some clones; in the studies checked, an unresolved V gene accounts for under half of them, and the cause for the rest is not known. That table supplies the V and J calls and clone size; D and trimming were determined from the DNA. This sample holds fewer than 350,000 clones; around 85% were observed only once. The ten largest clones represent around 5.8% of the sample.

Participants in the prospective study were enrolled through a virtual design, were aged about 18 to 100 years, and lived in 20 to 30 United States geographic areas. To assign participants to cohorts, the prospective study relied on clinical history that participants themselves reported in a screening survey and a study questionnaire. ImmuneRACE Cohort 3 recovered participants were defined by two consecutive negative NP/OP PCR tests, healthcare professional clearance, or symptom resolution. Each participant in the prospective study had whole blood, serum and a nasopharyngeal or oropharyngeal swab collected by mobile phlebotomists. Prospective study participants could optionally give additional blood draws and questionnaires over an approximately two-month period. Before DNA extraction, prospective study blood samples were shipped either frozen or at room temperature. The specimen sequenced was PBMCs or T cells enriched from blood (not recorded which). The sequence derives from a woman between 40 and 55 years old who had recovered from COVID-19.

Here the CDR3 is given as CASSSRGGNQPQHF. DNA sequence: TGTGCCAGCAGTTCTAGGGGTGGCAATCAGCCCCAGCATTTT. The chain is assembled from TRBV6-5 and TRBJ1-5; TRBD1 might be the D gene, on 5 matching bases. The CDR3 runs 14 residues from the cysteine to the phenylalanine. The entry retains the CDR3 DNA only, 42 bases that are in frame from base 1. V lost 4 bases and J lost 2 bases; the stretch between them is 9 bases long. The germline V gene provides CDR1 MNHEY and CDR2 SVGAGI.